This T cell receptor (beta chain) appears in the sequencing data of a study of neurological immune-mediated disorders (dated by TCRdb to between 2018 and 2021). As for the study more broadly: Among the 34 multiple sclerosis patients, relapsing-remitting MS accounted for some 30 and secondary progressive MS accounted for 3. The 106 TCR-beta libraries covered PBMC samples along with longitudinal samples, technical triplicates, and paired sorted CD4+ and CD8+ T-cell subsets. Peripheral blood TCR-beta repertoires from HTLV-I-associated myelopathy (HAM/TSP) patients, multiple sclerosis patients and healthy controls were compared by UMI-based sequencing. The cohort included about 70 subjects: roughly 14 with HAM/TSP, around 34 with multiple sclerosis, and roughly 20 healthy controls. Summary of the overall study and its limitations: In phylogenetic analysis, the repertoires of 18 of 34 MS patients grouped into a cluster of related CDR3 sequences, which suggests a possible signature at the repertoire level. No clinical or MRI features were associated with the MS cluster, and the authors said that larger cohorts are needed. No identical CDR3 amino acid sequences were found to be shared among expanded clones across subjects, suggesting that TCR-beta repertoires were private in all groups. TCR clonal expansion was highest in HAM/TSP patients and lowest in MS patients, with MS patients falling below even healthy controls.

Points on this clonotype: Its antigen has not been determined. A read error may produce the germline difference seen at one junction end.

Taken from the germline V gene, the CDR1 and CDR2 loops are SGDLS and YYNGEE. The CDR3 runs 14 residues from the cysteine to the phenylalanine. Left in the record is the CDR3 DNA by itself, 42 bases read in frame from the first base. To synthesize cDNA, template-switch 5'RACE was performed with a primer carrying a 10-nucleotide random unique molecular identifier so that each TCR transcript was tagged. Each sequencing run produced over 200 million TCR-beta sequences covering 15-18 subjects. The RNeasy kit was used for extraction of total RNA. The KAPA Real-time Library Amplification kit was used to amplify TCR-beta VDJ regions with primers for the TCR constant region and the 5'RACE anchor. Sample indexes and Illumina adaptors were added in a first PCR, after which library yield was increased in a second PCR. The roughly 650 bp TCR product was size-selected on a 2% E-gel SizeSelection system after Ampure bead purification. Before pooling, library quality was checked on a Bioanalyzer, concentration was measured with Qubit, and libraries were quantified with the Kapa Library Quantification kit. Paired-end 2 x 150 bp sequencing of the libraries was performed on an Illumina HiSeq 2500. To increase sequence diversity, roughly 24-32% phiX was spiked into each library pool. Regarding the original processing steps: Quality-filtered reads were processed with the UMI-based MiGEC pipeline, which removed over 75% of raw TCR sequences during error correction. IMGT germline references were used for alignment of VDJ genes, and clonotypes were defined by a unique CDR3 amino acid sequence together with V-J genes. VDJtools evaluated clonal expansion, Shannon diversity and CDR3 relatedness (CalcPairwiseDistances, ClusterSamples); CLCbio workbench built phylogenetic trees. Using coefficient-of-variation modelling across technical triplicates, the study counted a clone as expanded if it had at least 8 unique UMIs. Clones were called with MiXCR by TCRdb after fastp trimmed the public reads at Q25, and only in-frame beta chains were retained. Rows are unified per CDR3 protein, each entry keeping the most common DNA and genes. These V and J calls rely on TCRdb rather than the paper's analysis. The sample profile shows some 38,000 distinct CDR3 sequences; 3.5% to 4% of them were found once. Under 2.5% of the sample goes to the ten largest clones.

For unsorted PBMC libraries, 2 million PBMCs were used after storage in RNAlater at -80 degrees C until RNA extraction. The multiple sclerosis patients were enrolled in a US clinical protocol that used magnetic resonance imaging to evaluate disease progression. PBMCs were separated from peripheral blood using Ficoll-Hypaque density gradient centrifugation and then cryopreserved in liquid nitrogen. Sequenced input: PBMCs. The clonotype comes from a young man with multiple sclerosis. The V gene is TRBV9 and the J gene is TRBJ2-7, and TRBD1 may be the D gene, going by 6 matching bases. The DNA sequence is TGTGCCAGCACCGTAGGGGGTGCCCCCTACGAGCAGTACTTC. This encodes CASTVGGAPYEQYF.